This T cell receptor (beta chain) derives from a study of T-cell memory formation after mild COVID-19. Only a few counts were recorded for this clonotype. V dropped 0 bases and J dropped 11 bases, with 14 bases sitting between them. Germline V gene lookup returns CDR1 DFQATT and CDR2 SNEGSKA (reference sequence). The CDR3 runs to 14 residues. Each CDR3 protein gets one entry after TCRdb re-called the 5' RACE reads with MiXCR. The table records under 300,000 distinct CDR3 sequences, 8% to 9.5% of them present only once. Input material: PBMCs or a T cell subset sorted from them (not recorded which). V is TRBV20-1 and J is TRBJ2-6, with no clear D. This receptor was taken from a man younger than 30 who had mild COVID-19 (a few samples of this study predate the infection). Cell type and time point are not known. The CDR3 reads CSARDQSSSDVLTF. CDR3 nucleotides: TGCAGTGCTAGAGATCAGAGCTCATCGGACGTCCTGACTTTC.